The clone carrying this T cell receptor beta chain was recorded a few times. No antigen is known for it. The CDR3 extends over 15 amino acids. Looked up from germline, CDR1 is SGHRS and CDR2 is YFSETQ. V lost 4 bases and J lost 6; bases outside the gene matches: 5. The data belong to a study of blood T cells in healthy people across ages. On the study more broadly: In model experiments, template switching was able to capture about one barcoded beta molecule for every two T cells that were present. Broader study findings: Changes seen in expanded clonotypes were possibly confounded by donor CMV status left unknown.

Through a sample-barcoded 5' primer and a J-beta primer mix, a second PCR was run for 7 to 11 cycles. Every cDNA molecule bore a tag from a template-switch adaptor containing 12 random nucleotides. TCRdb passed the 5' RACE reads through MiXCR, listing each CDR3 protein once. Here the sample spans about 650,000 distinct CDR3 sequences, roughly 32% being singletons. The receptor's source is an elderly woman in good health. V is TRBV5-1 and J is TRBJ2-2, with 11 positions matching TRBD2. Sequenced material: blood. The CDR3 region is CASSLLAGASGELFF. CDR3 DNA: TGCGCCAGCAGCCTACTAGCGGGGGCCTCCGGGGAGCTGTTTTTT.